By share, the clone carrying this T cell receptor beta chain counts as medium-sized (0.01 to 0.1%). Other DNA sequences in this sample translate to the same CDR3. The sample originates from a study of memory CD4+ T cells and cytomegalovirus serostatus. The V gene's germline CDR1 is GTSNPN and CDR2 SVGIG (reference sequence). CDR3 length equals 13 residues. V lost 0 bases and J 0 bases, leaving 5 bases between the germline ends. Single viable CD3+CD4+CD8-CD45RO+ cells were sorted as the memory CD4+ T cells. CMV serostatus came from serum IgG against pp150, pp28, p38, p52. Assay used: immunoSEQ multiplex PCR; TCRdb lists only in-frame clones, some missing. The table records fewer than 90,000 clones, about 73% of them present only once.

The specimen sequenced was memory CD4+ T cells from blood. The sequence was obtained from an adult in good health and CMV-seropositive. The chain employs TRBV30 and TRBJ1-2; no reliable D call. CDR3 sequence: CAWSVQANYGYTF. CDR3 in DNA: TGTGCCTGGAGTGTCCAAGCTAACTATGGCTACACCTTC.